This T cell receptor (beta chain) is drawn from a study of T cell responses to AZD1222 COVID-19 vaccine (dated by TCRdb to about 2021). For the wider study: AZD1222 recipients given second doses at about 4 weeks or at about 12 weeks were pooled, since spike-specific TCR depth and breadth were not found to differ between the two schedules. Enrollment into the trials was organized by age into subgroups of 18-55, 56-69 and 70-plus years, and those subgroups contained approximately 150, 30 and 60 TCR-sequenced participants, respectively. A total of 230 to 250 trial participants underwent TCR sequencing, of whom 207 received two doses of AZD1222 and about 25 received two doses of the MenACWY control vaccine.

As concerns this clone: There is no known antigen for this receptor. Base qualities are not provided; no much larger clone lies one nucleotide away.

The time point tag for this specimen amounts to: baseline before first vaccination. Vaccinee samples came from UK trials COV001 and COV002, including a single-blind randomized controlled phase 2/3 trial of AZD1222 (ChAdOx1 nCoV-19) in healthy adults. For TCRbeta chain sequencing, PBMC samples from trial participants were taken at day 0 and at day 28 after the second dose. The CDR3 regions of human TCRbeta chains were analyzed by immunosequencing. Per the source publication's procedure: Repertoire TCRs were checked for matches against a reference library of SARS-CoV-2-specific TCRs that had been generated using the MIRA antigen-specificity platform. Breadth meant the fraction of unique TCRs that were SARS-CoV-2-associated, whereas depth meant the fraction of total T cells that were SARS-CoV-2-associated. Using the MIRA data, each spike-specific TCR was assigned both to the spike region to which the TCR was reactive and to a CD4 or CD8 class. Log10-transformed breadth and depth values were compared by one-way ANOVA with Sidak's multiple comparisons tests. The table was pulled from immuneACCESS by TCRdb, which kept in-frame rearrangements only. Such tables lose some clones; where checked, under half of the loss comes from unresolved V genes, and the rest has no known cause. That table is the source of V, J and clone size, and D and trimming were worked out from the DNA. The sample table contains approximately 120,000 clones; only one count was recorded for about 90% of them. About 10% of the sample is held by the ten biggest clonotypes.

Study-wide findings and limitations: The 56-69-year group was small, and its depth increase did not reach significance, likely because of low power. The whole spike protein was spanned by vaccine-associated CD4 TCRs, and dominant responses were seen in regions 160-218 and 743-854. Most participants were white British and females outnumbered males, and the authors suggested that clonal diversity may have been underestimated. Conclusions about previously exposed vaccinees are limited because only six or seven AZD1222 recipients were SARS-CoV-2 seropositive at baseline. Because no day 14 peak-response samples were available, the repertoires could be characterized only after the peak T cell response. A significant rise in spike-specific TCR breadth and depth was observed after two AZD1222 doses relative to day 0 and relative to MenACWY recipients. Epitopes outside the regions mutated in the B.1.351 and B.1.1.7 variants were reportedly recognized by nearly half of the unique spike-specific TCRs.

Including cysteine and phenylalanine, the CDR3 has 16 amino acids. Solely the CDR3 DNA is kept, with 48 bases framed from the first base. Per the germline V gene, SGHAT is the CDR1 and FQNNGV is the CDR2. V trim: 6 bases; J trim: 0 bases; unmatched bases: 8. This TCR came from an adult in good health. Sequenced here: peripheral blood, sampled on day 0 of AZD1222 vaccination. The receptor chain draws on TRBV11-2 and TRBJ2-1, and TRBD1 matches 7 of the central bases. The nucleotide sequence is given as TGTGCCAGCAGAGGGACAGCATTTAGCTCCTACAATGAGCAGTTCTTC. Its translation reads: CASRGTAFSSYNEQFF.